The sequence of this T cell receptor beta chain was determined in a study of beta chain features in type 1 diabetes. Whole-study findings and limits: Type 1 diabetes patients had fewer VDJ junction insertions and more deletions. In these data, an HLA type influence on TCRB rearrangement remained unresolved. PCR might pick shorter templates more often, in the same way for patients and controls.

The CDR3 totals 17 residues. V lost 6 bases, J lost 4 bases, and 17 bases stayed unmatched. The germline gives CDR1 SQVTM, CDR2 ANQGSEA. What was sequenced were expressed TCRB transcripts, since all of the isolated RNA had been reverse transcribed. TCRdb keeps only in-frame clones here, not all; method: immunoSEQ multiplex PCR. The top ten clones hold around 0.05% of a sample with about 260,000 clones, 68% of them seen once. Worth noting for this clone: Its antigen is undetermined.

Sorting of CD4+ naive, central memory, regulatory and stem cell-like memory cells was performed via CD45RO/CCR7/CD25/CD127/CD95/CD27. This chain uses TRBV29-1 with TRBJ2-1; 8 bases map to TRBD2. The specimen was naive CD4+ T cells from blood. The receptor's source is a man aged 30 to 45 in good health. CDR3 nucleotides: TGCAGCGTCCCCTCGGGGCACGCGGGAGGAAAGTACAATGAGCAGTTCTTC. It yields the protein CSVPSGHAGGKYNEQFF.